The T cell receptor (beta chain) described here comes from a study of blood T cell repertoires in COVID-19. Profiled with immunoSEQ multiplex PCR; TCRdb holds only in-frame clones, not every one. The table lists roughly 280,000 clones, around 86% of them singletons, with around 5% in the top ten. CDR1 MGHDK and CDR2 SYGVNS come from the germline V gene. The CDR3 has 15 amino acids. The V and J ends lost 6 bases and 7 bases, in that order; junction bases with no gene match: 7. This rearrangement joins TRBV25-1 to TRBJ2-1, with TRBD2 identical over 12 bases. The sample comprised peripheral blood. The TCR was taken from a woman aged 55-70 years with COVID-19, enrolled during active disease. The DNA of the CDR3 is TGTGCCAGCAGGCATACTAGCGGGAGGTATAATGAGCAGTTCTTC. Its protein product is CASRHTSGRYNEQFF.